This T cell receptor beta chain was captured by sequencing in a study of CD8+ T cells in alopecia areata. Across the whole study: Oral tofacitinib, 5 to 10 mg twice daily, was given in an open-label trial. Whole-study results and caveats: Baseline CD8+ expansion's link to response remains uncertain, as there was one nonresponder. Tofacitinib yielded significantly lower scalp clonality and fewer expanded CD8+ clones among the top 100.

The treatment is: oral pan-JAK inhibitor, 5-10 mg twice daily. CDR1 and CDR2 (germline): GTSNPN, SVGIG (reference sequence). The CDR3 is made up of 12 amino acids. Trimming shortened V by 4 bases and J by 1 base, and 7 bases separated the two germline ends. Isolated RNA was reverse transcribed into cDNA used as the sequencing template. This table comes from immunoSEQ multiplex PCR, and its TCRdb copy is limited to in-frame clones, with some not included. The sample lists approximately 300,000 clones, nearly 60% seen once, with more than 1.5% in the top ten. Comment on this clone: Its matching antigen is unknown.

The receptor was isolated from a human donor with alopecia areata. The chain joins TRBV30 to TRBJ1-1; no reliable D call. Here the sequenced sample was CD4+ T cells sorted from blood, taken at week 24, from a patient treated with tofacitinib. CDR3 sequence (DNA): TGTGCCTGGACCCCAGGGAACACTGAAGCTTTCTTT. This encodes CAWTPGNTEAFF.